This entry features one T cell receptor beta chain sequence. Its antigen remains unknown. TCRdb reprocessed the 5' RACE reads via MiXCR and lists one record per CDR3 protein. The sample lists about 350,000 distinct CDR3 sequences; around 20% were seen once. This CDR3 spans 16 amino acids. Trimming pared 5 bases from V and 4 bases from J, leaving 18 bases between. Per the germline V gene, CDR1 is SGHRS and CDR2 is YFSETQ. This record comes from a study of T-cell memory formation after mild COVID-19. Points from the study as a whole: Researchers found some responding clones in pre-infection memory, a sign that cross-reactive memory joined. Day 15 to 85 contractors were CD4/CD8 balanced; later expanders leaned CD4+.

The sequencing sample was made of PBMCs or a T cell subset sorted from them (not recorded which). The V gene is TRBV5-1, the J gene TRBJ2-2, with no clear D. The receptor was isolated from a young man who had mild COVID-19 (a few samples of this study predate the infection). Cell type and time point are not known. CDR3: CASSWDPGGSTGELFF. In nucleotides, the CDR3 is TGCGCCAGCAGTTGGGATCCGGGCGGTTCCACCGGGGAGCTGTTTTTT.